This T cell receptor beta chain stems from a study of CD8+ T cells in alopecia areata. Both peripheral blood and punch biopsies of lesional scalp skin were obtained from patients who had alopecia areata. Study-level results: Tissue-resident alphabeta T cells belonging to normal skin likewise get sequenced within scalp specimens. Higher clonality and more expanded CD8+ clones appeared in lesional than normal scalp.

Germline lookup yields CDR1 SGDLS and CDR2 YYNGEE. The junction had 3 bases not matched to a gene; V was cut back by 4 bases and J by 4 bases. The CDR3 is 13 residues long. Of note for this clone: Its antigen is unidentified.

RNA was extracted and reverse transcribed into cDNA as the sequencing template. Clones were sequenced by immunoSEQ multiplex PCR, and TCRdb holds only the in-frame ones, with some missing. The sample carries 200,000 to 250,000 clones, about two thirds recorded once. The clonotype was recovered from a human donor with alopecia areata. The V and J genes are TRBV9 and TRBJ1-2, with 8 bases lining up with TRBD1. Sequences were derived from CD4+ T cells sorted from blood, sampled at week 0. The CDR3: CASSPGGSYGYTF. The CDR3 coding sequence is TGTGCCAGCAGCCCAGGGGGCAGCTATGGCTACACCTTC.